The clone carrying this T cell receptor beta chain is deemed medium-sized (0.01 to 0.1%). Its antigen is unknown. Using its own MiXCR run on the 5' RACE reads, TCRdb lists one record per CDR3 protein. The sample includes 7,200 or so distinct CDR3 sequences, about 12% of them seen just once. This specimen comes from a study of spatial heterogeneity in lung cancer. Broader study findings: Higher tumor mutation counts went along with higher counts of expanded intratumoral alpha and beta TCRs.

The V gene end was trimmed by 6 bases and the J gene end by 2 bases; junction bases not matched to a gene: 7. Germline lookup yields CDR1 MNHEY and CDR2 SVGAGI. The CDR3 spans 15 residues. The time point denotes: sample taken at primary tumor resection. The sample consisted of lung tumor tissue, taken at surgery. V is TRBV6-5 and J is TRBJ2-7; 10 bases line up with TRBD1. The TCR sequence derives from a male donor with early-stage non-small cell lung cancer. DNA of the CDR3: TGTGCCAGCAGCCCGGGACAGGGGAGAGCCTACGAGCAGTACTTC. Amino acid sequence: CASSPGQGRAYEQYF.